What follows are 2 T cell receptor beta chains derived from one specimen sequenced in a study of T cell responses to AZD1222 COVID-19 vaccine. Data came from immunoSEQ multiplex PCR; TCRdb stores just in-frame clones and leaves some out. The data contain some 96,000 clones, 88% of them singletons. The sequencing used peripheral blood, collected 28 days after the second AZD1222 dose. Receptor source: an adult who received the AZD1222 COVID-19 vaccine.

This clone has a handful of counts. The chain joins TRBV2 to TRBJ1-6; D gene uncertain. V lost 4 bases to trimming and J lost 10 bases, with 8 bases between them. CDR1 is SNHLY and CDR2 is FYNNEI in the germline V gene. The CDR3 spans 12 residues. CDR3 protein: CASSGPESPLHF. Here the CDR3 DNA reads TGTGCCAGCAGTGGTCCCGAATCACCCCTCCACTTT.

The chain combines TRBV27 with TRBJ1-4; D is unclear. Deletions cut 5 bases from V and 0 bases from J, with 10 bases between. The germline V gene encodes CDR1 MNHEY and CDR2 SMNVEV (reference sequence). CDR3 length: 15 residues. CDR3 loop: CASSQNPATNEKLFF. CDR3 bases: TGTGCCAGCAGTCAAAACCCTGCAACTAATGAAAAACTGTTTTTT.